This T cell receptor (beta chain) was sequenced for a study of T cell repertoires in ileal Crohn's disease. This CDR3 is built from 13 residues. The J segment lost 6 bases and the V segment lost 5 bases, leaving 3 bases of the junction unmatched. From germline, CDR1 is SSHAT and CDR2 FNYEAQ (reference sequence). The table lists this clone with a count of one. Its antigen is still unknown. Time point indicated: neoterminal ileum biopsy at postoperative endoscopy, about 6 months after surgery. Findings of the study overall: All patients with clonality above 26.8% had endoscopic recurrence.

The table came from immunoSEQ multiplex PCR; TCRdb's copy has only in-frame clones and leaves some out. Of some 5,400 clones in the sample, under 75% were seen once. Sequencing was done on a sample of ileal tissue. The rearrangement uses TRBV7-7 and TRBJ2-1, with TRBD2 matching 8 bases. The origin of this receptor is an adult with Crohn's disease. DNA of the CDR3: TGTGCCAGCAGCCCGGGGGGGTTCAATGAGCAGTTCTTC. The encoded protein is CASSPGGFNEQFF.